This note documents a single T cell receptor beta chain sequence. Its cognate antigen is unknown. The V and J ends lost 1 base and 6 bases respectively, with 12 bases between them. This CDR3 is 14 amino acids long. Germline V gives CDR1 SGHTA, CDR2 FQGNSA. These data are taken from a study of Ad26.COV2.S vaccination and SARS-CoV-2 variants. Points from the study as a whole: Whether participants received vaccine or placebo, their non-spike TCR breadth was similar.

Stated treatment: over 15 received Ad26.COV2.S at low or high dose, single or two shots; several received placebo; per-sample allocation not given. The samples date from day 63 after the first vaccine or placebo injection. Libraries were prepared by immunoSEQ multiplex PCR; TCRdb keeps only in-frame clonotypes and omits some of them. Of about 480,000 clones listed, around 88% were seen once; the top ten hold around 13%. V is TRBV7-2 and J is TRBJ1-1, with no clear D. The sample was peripheral blood, taken in a trial of Ad26.COV2.S vaccine versus placebo. The receptor was derived from a person between 18 and 59 years old who received the Ad26.COV2.S COVID-19 vaccine or a placebo. CDR3 in amino acids: CASSLEALRPEAFF. The CDR3 nucleotides are TGTGCCAGCAGCTTAGAAGCCCTAAGACCTGAAGCTTTCTTT.